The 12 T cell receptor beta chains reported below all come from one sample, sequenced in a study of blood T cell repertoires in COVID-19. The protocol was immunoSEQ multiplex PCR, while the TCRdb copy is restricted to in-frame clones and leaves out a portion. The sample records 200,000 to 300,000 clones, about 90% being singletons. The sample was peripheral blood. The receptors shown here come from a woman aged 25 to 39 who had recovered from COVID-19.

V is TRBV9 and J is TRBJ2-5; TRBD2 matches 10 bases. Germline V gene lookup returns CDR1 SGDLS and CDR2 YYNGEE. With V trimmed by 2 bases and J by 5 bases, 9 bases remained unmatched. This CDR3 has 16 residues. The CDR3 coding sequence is TGTGCCAGCAGCGTCCAAGCGGGGGGGCTCGGGGAGACCCAGTACTTC. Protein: CASSVQAGGLGETQYF.

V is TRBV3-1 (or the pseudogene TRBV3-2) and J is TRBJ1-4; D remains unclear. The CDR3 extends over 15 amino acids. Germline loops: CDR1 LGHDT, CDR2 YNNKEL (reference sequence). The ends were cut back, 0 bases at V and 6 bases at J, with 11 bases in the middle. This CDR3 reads CASSQDGLWDEKLFF. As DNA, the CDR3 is TGTGCCAGCAGCCAAGATGGACTCTGGGATGAAAAACTGTTTTTT.

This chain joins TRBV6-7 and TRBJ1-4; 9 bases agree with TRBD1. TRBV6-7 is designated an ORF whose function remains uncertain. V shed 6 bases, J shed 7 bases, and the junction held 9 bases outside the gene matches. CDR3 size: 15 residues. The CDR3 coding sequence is TGTGCCAGCAGGATACCGGGACAGGGTTCTGAAAAACTGTTTTTT. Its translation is CASRIPGQGSEKLFF.

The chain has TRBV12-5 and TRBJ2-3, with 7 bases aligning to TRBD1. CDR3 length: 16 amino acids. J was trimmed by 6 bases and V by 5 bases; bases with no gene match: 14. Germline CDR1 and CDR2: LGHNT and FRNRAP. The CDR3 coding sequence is TGTGCTAGTGGTGTTAGAGACAGGGCCCCAGAGGATACGCAGTATTTT. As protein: CASGVRDRAPEDTQYF.

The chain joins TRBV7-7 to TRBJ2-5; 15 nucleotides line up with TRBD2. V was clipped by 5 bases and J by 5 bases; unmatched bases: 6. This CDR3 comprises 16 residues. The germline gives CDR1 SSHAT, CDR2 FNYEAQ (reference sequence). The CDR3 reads CASSRGLAGGEETQYF. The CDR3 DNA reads TGTGCCAGCAGCCGGGGACTAGCGGGGGGAGAGGAGACCCAGTACTTC.

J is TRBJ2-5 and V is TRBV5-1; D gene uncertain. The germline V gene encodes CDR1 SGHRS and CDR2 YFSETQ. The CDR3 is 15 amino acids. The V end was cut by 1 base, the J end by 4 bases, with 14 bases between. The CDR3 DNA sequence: TGCGCCAGCAGCTTGACTCCCTACCGTGGAGAGACCCAGTACTTC. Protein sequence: CASSLTPYRGETQYF.

As DNA, the CDR3 is TGTGCCAGCAGTGAGACAGCAAACATGAACACTGAAGCTTTCTTT. Its protein product is CASSETANMNTEAFF. The rearrangement links TRBV2 to TRBJ1-1; possible D gene TRBD1, 5 bases. This CDR3 has 15 amino acids. In germline, CDR1 is SNHLY, CDR2 FYNNEI. V was cut by 3 bases and J by 0 bases, with 11 bases left in between. Looking up the rest from reference TRBV2 and TRBJ1-1 gives the full variable domain: EPEVTQTPSHQVTQMGQEVILRCVPISNHLYFYWYRQILGQKVEFLVSFYNNEISEKSEIFDDQFSVERPDGSNFTLKIRSTKLEDSAMYFCASSETANMNTEAFFGQGTRLTVV.

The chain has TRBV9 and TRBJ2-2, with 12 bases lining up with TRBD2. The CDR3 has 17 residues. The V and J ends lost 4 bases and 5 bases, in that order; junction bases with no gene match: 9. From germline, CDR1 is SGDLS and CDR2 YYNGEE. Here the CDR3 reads CASSRGVGTSGTGELFF. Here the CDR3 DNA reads TGTGCCAGCAGCCGGGGGGTAGGGACTAGCGGGACCGGGGAGCTGTTTTTT.

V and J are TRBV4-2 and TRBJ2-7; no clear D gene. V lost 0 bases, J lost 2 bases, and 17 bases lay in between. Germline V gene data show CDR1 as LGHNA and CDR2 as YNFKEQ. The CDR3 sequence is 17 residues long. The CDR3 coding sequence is TGTGCCAGCAGCCAAGATTGGTCCCTAGTAAATCCCTACGAGCAGTACTTC. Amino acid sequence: CASSQDWSLVNPYEQYF.

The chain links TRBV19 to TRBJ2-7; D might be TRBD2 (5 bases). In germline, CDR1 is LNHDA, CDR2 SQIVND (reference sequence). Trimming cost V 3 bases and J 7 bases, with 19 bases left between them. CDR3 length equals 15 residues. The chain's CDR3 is CASSIYPGSMVEQYF. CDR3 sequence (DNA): TGTGCCAGTAGTATTTATCCGGGGTCCATGGTGGAGCAGTACTTC.

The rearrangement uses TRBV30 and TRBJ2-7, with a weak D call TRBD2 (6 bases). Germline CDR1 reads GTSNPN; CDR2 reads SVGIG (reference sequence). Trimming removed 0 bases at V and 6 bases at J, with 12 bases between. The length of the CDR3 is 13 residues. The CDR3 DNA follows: TGTGCCTGGAGTGTACTGGAGGGCGGCGAGCAGTACTTC. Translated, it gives CAWSVLEGGEQYF.

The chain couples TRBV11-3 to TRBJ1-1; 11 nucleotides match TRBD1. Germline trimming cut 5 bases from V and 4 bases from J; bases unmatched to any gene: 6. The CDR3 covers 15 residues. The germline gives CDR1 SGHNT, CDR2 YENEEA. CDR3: CASSPGQGASTEAFF. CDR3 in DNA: TGTGCCAGCAGCCCAGGACAGGGGGCGAGCACTGAAGCTTTCTTT.